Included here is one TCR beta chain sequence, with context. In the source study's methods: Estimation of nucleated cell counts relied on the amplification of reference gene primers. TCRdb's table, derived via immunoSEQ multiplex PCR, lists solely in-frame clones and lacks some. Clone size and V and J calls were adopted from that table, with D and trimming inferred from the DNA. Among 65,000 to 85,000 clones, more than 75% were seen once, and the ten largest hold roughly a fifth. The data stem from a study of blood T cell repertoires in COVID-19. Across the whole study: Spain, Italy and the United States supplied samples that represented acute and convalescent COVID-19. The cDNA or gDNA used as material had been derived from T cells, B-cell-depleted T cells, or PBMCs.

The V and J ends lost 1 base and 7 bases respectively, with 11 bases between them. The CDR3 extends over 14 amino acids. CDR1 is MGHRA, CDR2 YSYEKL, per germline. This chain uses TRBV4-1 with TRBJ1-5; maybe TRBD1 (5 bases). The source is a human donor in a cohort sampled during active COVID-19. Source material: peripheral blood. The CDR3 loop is CASSQVSGWQPQHF. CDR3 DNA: TGCGCCAGCAGCCAAGTATCAGGGTGGCAGCCCCAGCATTTT.